Listed here are 8 T cell receptor beta chains from one sample, sequenced in a study of T cell repertoires in cytomegalovirus infection. TCRdb re-analysed the reads in MiXCR, keeping a single row per CDR3 protein. The repertoire consists of more than 650,000 distinct CDR3 sequences, with about a third occurring once and the leading ten covering under 3%. Sequencing used PBMCs. The origin of the receptors is a human donor in good health (CMV status not recorded). Some clones in this sample may be carry-over from other donors' samples.

In its sample, this clonotype was seen many times. This chain connects TRBV7-8 to TRBJ1-3; TRBD1 matches 8 bases. Germline V lookup: CDR1 SGHVS, CDR2 FQNEAQ. The CDR3 spans 15 residues. Germline trimming cut 5 bases from V and 3 bases from J; bases unmatched to any gene: 6. The CDR3 DNA is TGTGCCAGCAGCAGACCTGGACAGGGTGGAAACACCATATATTTT. Its translation is CASSRPGQGGNTIYF.

V gene TRBV7-6 combines with J gene TRBJ2-1, with D perhaps matching TRBD2 (5 bases). CDR1 is SGHVS and CDR2 is FNYEAQ in the germline V gene. This CDR3 region has 15 residues. Between the trimmed V and J ends, which lost 7 bases and 2 bases, there was a span of 15 bases. CDR3 sequence (DNA): TGTGCCAGCACCCCGGACGGGAACCCCTACAATGAGCAGTTCTTC. Amino acids: CASTPDGNPYNEQFF.

This clonotype was seen a few times. The rearrangement joins TRBV5-1 to TRBJ2-5; maybe TRBD1 (5 bases). The CDR3 is made up of 13 amino acids. CDR1 SGHRS and CDR2 YFSETQ come from the germline V gene. Trimming stripped 5 bases from V and 2 bases from J, with 10 bases between. The CDR3 region has the DNA TGCGCCAGCAGTGCGGCAGGGCAAGAGACCCAGTACTTC. Translating it yields CASSAAGQETQYF.

This clonotype was found once. A read error is likely, as this CDR3 ends without the conserved phenylalanine or tryptophan. The CDR3 protein is CASSSSGRVSWEQFL. CDR3 DNA sequence: TGTGCCAGCAGCTCTAGCGGGAGGGTTTCATGGGAGCAGTTCTTA. The J gene is TRBJ2-1, the V gene TRBV7-9; 12 bases are shared with TRBD2. Germline V gene sequence: CDR1 SEHNR, CDR2 FQNEAQ (reference sequence). V was clipped by 4 bases and J by 10 bases; unmatched bases: 8. The CDR3 has 15 amino acids.

This clonotype was observed many times. V usage is TRBV27 and J usage is TRBJ2-5; D ambiguous. Germline V gene lookup returns CDR1 MNHEY and CDR2 SMNVEV (reference sequence). Trimming shortened V by 1 base and J by 5 bases, and 8 bases separated the two germline ends. The CDR3 consists of 13 residues. In nucleotides, the CDR3 is TGTGCCAGCAGTTTATACGGGTATGAGACCCAGTACTTC. The encoded protein is CASSLYGYETQYF.

This clonotype was seen more than once but under ten times. V gene TRBV7-2 combines with J gene TRBJ2-7; D remains unclear. This CDR3 spans 16 amino acids. The V gene's germline CDR1 is SGHTA and CDR2 FQGNSA. V was shortened by 1 base and J by 0 bases, with 13 bases between the two germline ends. The CDR3 bases are TGTGCCAGCAGCTTAGGTCCAGCCAACCGCTCCTACGAGCAGTACTTC. Encoded protein: CASSLGPANRSYEQYF.

This chain links TRBV7-2 with TRBJ1-4; D gene unclear. CDR3 length: 16 residues. V was clipped by 1 base and J by 3 bases, with 12 bases between them. Germline CDR1 SGHTA, CDR2 FQGNSA. CDR3 coding DNA: TGTGCCAGCAGCTTAGACGTGGCAGGACCTAATGAAAAACTGTTTTTT. This translates into CASSLDVAGPNEKLFF. Supplemented by reference TRBV7-2 and TRBJ1-4, the full variable domain reads GAGVSQSPSNKVTEKGKDVELRCDPISGHTALYWYRQSLGQGLEFLIYFQGNSAPDKSGLPSDRFSAERTGGSVSTLTIQRTQQEDSAVYLCASSLDVAGPNEKLFFGSGTQLSVL.

The gene calls are TRBV10-3 and TRBJ2-1; tentative D call: TRBD2 (6 bases). Trimming took off 10 bases at V and 0 bases at J, with 25 bases between the two ends. Germline CDR1 reads ENHRY; CDR2 reads SYGVKD. The CDR3 covers 18 residues. CDR3 nucleotides: TGTGCCACCTTTGGACCCCTACCGGGAGAAAGCTCCTACAATGAGCAGTTCTTC. This sequence encodes CATFGPLPGESSYNEQFF.